This entry is about one TCR beta chain. Its antigen is not yet known. Per-nucleotide qualities are absent, and no much larger clonotype sits a single base away. These data are taken from a study of response to subunit inactivated influenza vaccine listed by TCRdb under 2018. General notes on the study: To follow how T cells responded to a trivalent subunit inactivated influenza vaccine, the researchers relied on deep quantitative profiling of the T cell receptor repertoire. The investigation overall reported the following: According to the authors, only a limited number of new T cells may be recruited by each seasonal influenza vaccination.

The library was obtained by RT-PCR. The run used an Illumina HiSeq 2500. Using fastp trimming at Q25 and MiXCR clonotype assembly, TCRdb reanalyzed the public sequencing data and kept in-frame beta chains. Entries are consolidated by CDR3 protein sequence, retaining the most common genes and DNA. The sample profile shows approximately 520,000 distinct CDR3 sequences; over 25% of them were found once. Clones ranked in the top ten supply 1.5% to 2% of the sample. V and J are truncated by 0 bases and 2 bases respectively, leaving an intervening sequence of 13 bases. The CDR3, cysteine through phenylalanine, is 15 amino acids long. The sequence is cut down to CDR3 DNA, 45 bases in frame from base 1. CDR1 is given as SQVTM and CDR2 as ANQGSEA, both from the germline V gene.

The sequence links TRBV29-1 to TRBJ1-2; a tentative D match to TRBD1 spans 5 bases. The TCR was taken from a man aged 45-65 years who received an inactivated influenza vaccine. Donor details come from another sample of the same person, matched by shared clones. Sequenced material: CD4+ T cells sorted from PBMCs, taken roughly 5 days after vaccination. The DNA sequence is TGCAGCGTTGAAGATTTAGGGCAGGGAAACTATGGCTACACCTTC. Its protein product is CSVEDLGQGNYGYTF.